The clone carrying this TCR beta chain was observed at least ten times. The target antigen is unknown. The data originate from a study of shared clonotypes between healthy human individuals. About the study: Serving as donors were a couple of women and three men, whose ages spanned 18 to 49. Study-level results: When naive CD4 clonotypes were compared across a handful of donors, 5% to 5.5% were shared. The generation probabilities recorded for non-shared clonotypes fell below those of clonotypes shared by all four donors.

TCRdb's table, derived via immunoSEQ multiplex PCR, lists solely in-frame clones and lacks some. The sample carries 980,000 or so clones, approximately 80% recorded once. V dropped 8 bases and J dropped 3 bases, with 20 bases sitting between them. The CDR3 is 15 residues long. The V gene's germline CDR1 is MNHEY and CDR2 SMNVEV (reference sequence). Sample: memory CD4+ T cells sorted from blood. Subset denoted: CD45RA-negative fraction. This clonotype was sampled from a man younger than 35 in good health. The gene calls are TRBV27 and TRBJ2-7; a possible D gene is TRBD1 (5 bases). The CDR3 protein is CASGRVGRALYEQYF. In DNA, the CDR3 is TGTGCCAGCGGCCGGGTTGGCAGGGCCCTCTACGAGCAGTACTTC.